A single TCR beta chain is shown here with its context. This sample was included in a study of blood T cell repertoires in COVID-19. In the study overall: Some COVID-19 samples were acute and others convalescent; all came from the United States, Italy and Spain. Nucleic acid was either cDNA or gDNA, and it came from T cells, B-cell-depleted T cells, or PBMCs.

The germline V gene has CDR1 MNHEY and CDR2 SVGAGI. The CDR3 length is 16 residues. V was shortened by 0 bases and J by 0 bases, with 8 bases between the two germline ends. As originally analysed: By means of reference gene primer amplification, nucleated cell counts were estimated. Profiling relied on immunoSEQ multiplex PCR, and the TCRdb table lists in-frame clones only, not all of them. V and J calls and clone size are as listed in that table; D and trimming were resolved from the DNA. The data contain more than 250,000 clones, 80% to 90% of them singletons. The sequence was obtained from a woman between 50 and 59 years old with acute or convalescent COVID-19. This sequence joins TRBV6-5 and TRBJ2-2; a weak D match, TRBD1 (6 bases). Sequencing used peripheral blood. CDR3: CASSYSGQTNTGELFF. CDR3 DNA: TGTGCCAGCAGTTACTCAGGACAGACGAACACCGGGGAGCTGTTTTTT.